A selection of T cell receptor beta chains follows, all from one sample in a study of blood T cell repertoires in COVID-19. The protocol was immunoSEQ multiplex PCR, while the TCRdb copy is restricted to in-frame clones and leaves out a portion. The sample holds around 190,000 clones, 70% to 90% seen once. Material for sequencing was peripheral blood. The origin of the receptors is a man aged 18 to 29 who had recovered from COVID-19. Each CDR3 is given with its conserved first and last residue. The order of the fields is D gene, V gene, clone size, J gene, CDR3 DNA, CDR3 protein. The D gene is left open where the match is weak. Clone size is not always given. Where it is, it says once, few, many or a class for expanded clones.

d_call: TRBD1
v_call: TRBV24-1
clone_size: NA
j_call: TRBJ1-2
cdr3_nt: TGTGCCACCAGTGACCGGGACAGAAACTATGGCTACACCTTC
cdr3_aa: CATSDRDRNYGYTF

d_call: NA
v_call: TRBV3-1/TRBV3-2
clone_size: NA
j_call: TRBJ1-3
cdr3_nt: TGTGCCAGCACCCCCGCCGGTCGAAACACCATATATTTT
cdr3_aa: CASTPAGRNTIYF

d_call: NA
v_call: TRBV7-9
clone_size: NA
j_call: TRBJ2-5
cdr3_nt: TGTGCCAGCAGCTCTAGTAGATTCCCAGAGACCCAGTACTTC
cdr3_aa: CASSSSRFPETQYF

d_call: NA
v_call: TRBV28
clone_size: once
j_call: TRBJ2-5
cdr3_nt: TGTGCCAGCAGTTTAACGGGGACACTAACAAAGACCCAGTACTTC
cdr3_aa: CASSLTGTLTKTQYF

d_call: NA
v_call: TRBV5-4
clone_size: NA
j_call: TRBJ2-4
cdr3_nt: TGTGCCAGCAGCTTGGGAGTGCCGGGAAGCAAAAACATTCAGTACTTC
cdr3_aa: CASSLGVPGSKNIQYF

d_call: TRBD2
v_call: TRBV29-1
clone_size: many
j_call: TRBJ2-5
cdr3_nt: TGCAGCGTTGAGGCGGGAGTGGGGGGGACCCAGTACTTC
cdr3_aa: CSVEAGVGGTQYF

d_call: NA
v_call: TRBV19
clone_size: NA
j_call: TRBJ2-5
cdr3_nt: TGTGCCAGTAGGGAACAGGGGACTGGACAGACCCAGTACTTC
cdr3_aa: CASREQGTGQTQYF

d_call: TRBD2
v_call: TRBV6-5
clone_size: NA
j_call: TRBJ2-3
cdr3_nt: TGTGCCAGCAGTACTAGCGGGAGTAACACAGATACGCAGTATTTT
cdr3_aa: CASSTSGSNTDTQYF

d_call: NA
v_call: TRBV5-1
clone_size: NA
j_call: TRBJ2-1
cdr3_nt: TGCGCCAGCAGCGCTTTACAGGACTCCTACAATGAGCAGTTCTTC
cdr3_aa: CASSALQDSYNEQFF

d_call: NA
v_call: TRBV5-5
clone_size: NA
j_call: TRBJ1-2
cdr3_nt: TGTGCCAGCAGCCCCTCAACAGGGCCCAACTACTATGGCTACACCTTC
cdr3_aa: CASSPSTGPNYYGYTF

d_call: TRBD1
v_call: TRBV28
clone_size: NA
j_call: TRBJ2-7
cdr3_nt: TGTGCCAGCGTTGGGACAGGGAACTACGAGCAGTACTTC
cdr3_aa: CASVGTGNYEQYF

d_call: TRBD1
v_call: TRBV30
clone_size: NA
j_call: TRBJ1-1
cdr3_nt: TGTGCCTGGAGAAGGGGACAGATGAACACTGAAGCTTTCTTT
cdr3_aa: CAWRRGQMNTEAFF

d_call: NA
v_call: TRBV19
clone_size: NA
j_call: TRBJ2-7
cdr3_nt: TGTGCCAGTAGTACAGGGACACGGGAGCAGTACTTC
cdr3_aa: CASSTGTREQYF

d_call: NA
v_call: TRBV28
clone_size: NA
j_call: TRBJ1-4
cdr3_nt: TGTGCCAGCAGTGCTAGGGGGAGGGAGGACGAAAAACTGTTTTTT
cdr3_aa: CASSARGREDEKLFF

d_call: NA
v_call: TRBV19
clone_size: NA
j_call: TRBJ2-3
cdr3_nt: TGTGCCAGTAAGGTGGGAGCAGATACGCAGTATTTT
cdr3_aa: CASKVGADTQYF

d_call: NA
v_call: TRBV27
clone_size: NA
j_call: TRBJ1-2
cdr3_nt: TGTGCCAGCAGTTGGCGGGGGGCTCACTATGGCTACACCTTC
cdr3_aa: CASSWRGAHYGYTF

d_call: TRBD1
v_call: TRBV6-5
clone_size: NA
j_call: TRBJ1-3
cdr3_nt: TGTGCCAGCAGTTACCAGGGGGCGCGGGACACCATATATTTT
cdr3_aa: CASSYQGARDTIYF

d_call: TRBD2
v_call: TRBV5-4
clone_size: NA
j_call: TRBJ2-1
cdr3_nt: TGTGCCAGCAGCTTGGATCCGCGGGAGTGGAATGAGCAGTTCTTC
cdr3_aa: CASSLDPREWNEQFF

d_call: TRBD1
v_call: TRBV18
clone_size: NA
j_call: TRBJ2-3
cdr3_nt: TGTGCCAGCTCTCCCGGGGACAGAAGCACAGATACGCAGTATTTT
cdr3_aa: CASSPGDRSTDTQYF

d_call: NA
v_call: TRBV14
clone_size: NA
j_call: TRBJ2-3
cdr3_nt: TGTGCCAGCAGCCAAGTTGGGTGGGCAGGAGATACGCAGTATTTT
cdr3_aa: CASSQVGWAGDTQYF

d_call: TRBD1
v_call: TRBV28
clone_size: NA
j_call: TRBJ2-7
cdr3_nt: TGTGCCAGCCGTTCCGGACAGGGGGTCACGTACGAGCAGTACTTC
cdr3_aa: CASRSGQGVTYEQYF

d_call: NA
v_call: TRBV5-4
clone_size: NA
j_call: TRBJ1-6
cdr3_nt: TGTGCCAGCAGCGACCTAGGTGAGCCCCTCCACTTT
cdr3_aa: CASSDLGEPLHF

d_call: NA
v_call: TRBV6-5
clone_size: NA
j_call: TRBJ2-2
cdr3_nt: TGTGCCAGCAGTTTCGGACAGTACACCGGGGAGCTGTTTTTT
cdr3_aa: CASSFGQYTGELFF

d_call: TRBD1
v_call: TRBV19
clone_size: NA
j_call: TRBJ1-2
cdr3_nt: TGTGCCAGTAGTAGGGCTTCGAGACAGGGTGACTATGGCTACACCTTC
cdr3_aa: CASSRASRQGDYGYTF

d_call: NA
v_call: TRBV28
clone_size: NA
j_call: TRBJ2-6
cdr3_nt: TGTGCCAGCAGTTTGAAGGGGATATCCCTCTCTGGGGCCAACGTCCTGACTTTC
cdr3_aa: CASSLKGISLSGANVLTF

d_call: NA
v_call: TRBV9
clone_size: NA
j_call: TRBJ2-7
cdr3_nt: TGTGCCAGCACCGCTCGGTGCTACGAGCAGTACTTC
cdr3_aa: CASTARCYEQYF

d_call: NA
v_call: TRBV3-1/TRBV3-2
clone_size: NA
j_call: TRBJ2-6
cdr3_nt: TGTGCCAGCAGCCCGACAGCATCTGGGGCCAACGTCCTGACTTTC
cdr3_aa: CASSPTASGANVLTF

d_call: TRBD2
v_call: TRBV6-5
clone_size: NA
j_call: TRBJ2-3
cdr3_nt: TGTGCCAGCAGTCTCCCGGGACTAGCAGCGGGGACGCAGTATTTT
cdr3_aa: CASSLPGLAAGTQYF

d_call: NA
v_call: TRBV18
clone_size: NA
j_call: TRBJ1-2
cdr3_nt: TGTGCCAGCTCACCACCGGGACTGCTTGGCTATGGCTACACCTTC
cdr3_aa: CASSPPGLLGYGYTF

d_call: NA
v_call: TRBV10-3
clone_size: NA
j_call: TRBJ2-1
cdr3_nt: TGTGCCATCAGTAACTGGTCGGATGAGCAGTTCTTC
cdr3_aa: CAISNWSDEQFF

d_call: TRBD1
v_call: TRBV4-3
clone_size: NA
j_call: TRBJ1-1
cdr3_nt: TGCGCCAGCAGCCAAGATCGCCAGGGGGCGAACACTGAAGCTTTCTTT
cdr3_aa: CASSQDRQGANTEAFF

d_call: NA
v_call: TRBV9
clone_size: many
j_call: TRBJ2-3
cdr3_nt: TGTGCCAGCAGCGTAGAGGACTACACAGATACGCAGTATTTT
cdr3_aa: CASSVEDYTDTQYF

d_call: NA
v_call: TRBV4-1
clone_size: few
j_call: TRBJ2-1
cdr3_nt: TGCGCCAGCAGCCAAGATCGACAGCACAATGAGCAGTTCTTC
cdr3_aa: CASSQDRQHNEQFF

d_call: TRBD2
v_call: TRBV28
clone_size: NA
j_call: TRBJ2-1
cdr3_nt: TGTGCCAGCAGAAGCGGGAGAATCAATGAGCAGTTCTTC
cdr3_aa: CASRSGRINEQFF

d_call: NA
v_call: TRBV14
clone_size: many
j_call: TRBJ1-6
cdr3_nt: TGTGCCAGCAGCCACGGGGGGAGTCAATCACCCCTCCACTTT
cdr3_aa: CASSHGGSQSPLHF

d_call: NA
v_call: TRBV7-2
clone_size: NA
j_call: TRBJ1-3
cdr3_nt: TGTGCCAGCAGCCGGATAGACAGCTCTGGAAACACCATATATTTT
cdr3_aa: CASSRIDSSGNTIYF

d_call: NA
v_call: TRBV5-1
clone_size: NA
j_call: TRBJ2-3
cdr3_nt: TGCGCCAGCAGCACGGACAACACAGATACGCAGTATTTT
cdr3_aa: CASSTDNTDTQYF

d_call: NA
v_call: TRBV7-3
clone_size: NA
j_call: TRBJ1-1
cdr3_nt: TGTGCCAGCAGCAGGGTCGGGGGTGTGGACACTGAAGCTTTCTTT
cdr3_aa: CASSRVGGVDTEAFF